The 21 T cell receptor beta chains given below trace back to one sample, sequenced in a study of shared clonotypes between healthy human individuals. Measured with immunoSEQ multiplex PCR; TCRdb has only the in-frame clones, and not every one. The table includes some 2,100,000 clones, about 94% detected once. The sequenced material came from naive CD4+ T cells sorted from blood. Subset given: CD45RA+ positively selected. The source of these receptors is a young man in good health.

CDR3 sequence: CASSLSFGREETQYF. CDR3 nucleotide sequence: TGTGCCAGCAGCTTAAGCTTTGGGCGGGAAGAGACCCAGTACTTC. This chain connects TRBV7-2 to TRBJ2-5; D may be TRBD2 (5 bases). The CDR3 extends over 15 amino acids. The germline V and J ends were trimmed by 2 bases and 3 bases, with 13 bases remaining between them. The germline V gene has CDR1 SGHTA and CDR2 FQGNSA.

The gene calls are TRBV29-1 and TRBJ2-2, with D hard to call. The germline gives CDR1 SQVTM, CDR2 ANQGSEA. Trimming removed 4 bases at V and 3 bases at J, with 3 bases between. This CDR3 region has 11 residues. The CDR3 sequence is CSVGYTGELFF. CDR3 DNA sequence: TGCAGCGTTGGGTACACCGGGGAGCTGTTTTTT.

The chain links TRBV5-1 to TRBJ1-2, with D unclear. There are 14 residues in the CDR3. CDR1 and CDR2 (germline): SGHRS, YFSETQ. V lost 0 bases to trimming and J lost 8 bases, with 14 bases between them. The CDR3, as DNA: TGCGCCAGCAGCTTGGACCAAATTAGCTGGGGCTACACCTTC. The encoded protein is CASSLDQISWGYTF. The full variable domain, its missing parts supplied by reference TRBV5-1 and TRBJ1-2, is KAGVTQTPRYLIKTRGQQVTLSCSPISGHRSVSWYQQTPGQGLQFLFEYFSETQRNKGNFPGRFSGRQFSNSRSEMNVSTLELGDSALYLCASSLDQISWGYTFGSGTRLTVV.

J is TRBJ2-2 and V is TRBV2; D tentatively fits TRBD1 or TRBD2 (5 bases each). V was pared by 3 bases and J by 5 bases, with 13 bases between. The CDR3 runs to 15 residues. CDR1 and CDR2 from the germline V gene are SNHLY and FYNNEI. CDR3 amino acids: CASSDVGWGTGELFF. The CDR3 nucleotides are TGTGCCAGCAGTGACGTAGGGTGGGGGACCGGGGAGCTGTTTTTT. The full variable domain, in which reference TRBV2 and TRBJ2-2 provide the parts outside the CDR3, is EPEVTQTPSHQVTQMGQEVILRCVPISNHLYFYWYRQILGQKVEFLVSFYNNEISEKSEIFDDQFSVERPDGSNFTLKIRSTKLEDSAMYFCASSDVGWGTGELFFGEGSRLTVL.

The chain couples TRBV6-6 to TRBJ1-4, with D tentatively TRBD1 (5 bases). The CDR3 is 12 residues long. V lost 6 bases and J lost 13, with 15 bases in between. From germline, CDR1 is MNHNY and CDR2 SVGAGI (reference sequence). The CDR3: CASRQGTDRLFF. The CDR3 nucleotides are TGTGCCAGCAGGCAAGGGACTGATCGACTGTTTTTT.

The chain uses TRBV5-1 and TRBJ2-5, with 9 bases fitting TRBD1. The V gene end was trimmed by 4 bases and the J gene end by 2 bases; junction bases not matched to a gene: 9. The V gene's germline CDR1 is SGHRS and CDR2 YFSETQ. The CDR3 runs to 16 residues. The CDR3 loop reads CASSPGGTGPQETQYF. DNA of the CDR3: TGCGCCAGCAGCCCGGGCGGGACAGGGCCACAAGAGACCCAGTACTTC.

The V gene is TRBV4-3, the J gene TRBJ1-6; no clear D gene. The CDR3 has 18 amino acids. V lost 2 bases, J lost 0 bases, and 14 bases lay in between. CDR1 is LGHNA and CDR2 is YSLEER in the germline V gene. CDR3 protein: CASSQFNRGSSYNSPLHF. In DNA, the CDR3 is TGCGCCAGCAGCCAATTCAATAGAGGGAGCTCCTATAATTCACCCCTCCACTTT.

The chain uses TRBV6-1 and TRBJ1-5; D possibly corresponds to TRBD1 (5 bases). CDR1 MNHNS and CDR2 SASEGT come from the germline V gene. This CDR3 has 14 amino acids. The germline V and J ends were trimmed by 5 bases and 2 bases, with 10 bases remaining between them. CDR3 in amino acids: CASSPGFGNQPQHF. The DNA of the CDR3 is TGTGCCAGCAGTCCAGGGTTTGGCAATCAGCCCCAGCATTTT.

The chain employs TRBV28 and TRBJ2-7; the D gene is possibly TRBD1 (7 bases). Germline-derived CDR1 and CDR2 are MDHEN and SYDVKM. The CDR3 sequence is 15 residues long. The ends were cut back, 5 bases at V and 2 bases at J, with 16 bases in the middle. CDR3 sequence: CASSARGTATYEQYF. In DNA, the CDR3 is TGTGCCAGCAGTGCCCGGGGGACAGCGACCTACGAGCAGTACTTC.

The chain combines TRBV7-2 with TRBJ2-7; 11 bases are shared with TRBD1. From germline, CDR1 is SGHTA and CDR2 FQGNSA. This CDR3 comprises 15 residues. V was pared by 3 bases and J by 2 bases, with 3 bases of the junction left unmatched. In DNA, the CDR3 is TGTGCCAGCAGCTTCGGACAGGGGGCCACCTACGAGCAGTACTTC. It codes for CASSFGQGATYEQYF.

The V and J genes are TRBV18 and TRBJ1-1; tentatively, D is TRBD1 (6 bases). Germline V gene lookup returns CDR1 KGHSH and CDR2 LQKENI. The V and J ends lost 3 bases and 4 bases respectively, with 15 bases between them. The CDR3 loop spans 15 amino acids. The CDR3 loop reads CASSPSQGFGTEAFF. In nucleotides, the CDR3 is TGTGCCAGCTCACCTTCACAGGGTTTCGGCACTGAAGCTTTCTTT.

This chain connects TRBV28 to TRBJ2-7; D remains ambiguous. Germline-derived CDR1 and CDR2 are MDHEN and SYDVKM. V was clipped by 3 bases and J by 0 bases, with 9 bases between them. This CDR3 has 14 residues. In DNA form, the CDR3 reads TGTGCCAGCAGTTTGGTAGGGATCTCCTACGAGCAGTACTTC. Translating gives CASSLVGISYEQYF.

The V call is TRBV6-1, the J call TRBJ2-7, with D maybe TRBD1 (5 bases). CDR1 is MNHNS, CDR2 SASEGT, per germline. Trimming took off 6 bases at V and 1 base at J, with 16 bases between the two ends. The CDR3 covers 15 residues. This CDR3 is CASRIIYAGSYEQYF. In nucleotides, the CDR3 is TGTGCCAGCAGGATTATATATGCAGGGTCCTACGAGCAGTACTTC.

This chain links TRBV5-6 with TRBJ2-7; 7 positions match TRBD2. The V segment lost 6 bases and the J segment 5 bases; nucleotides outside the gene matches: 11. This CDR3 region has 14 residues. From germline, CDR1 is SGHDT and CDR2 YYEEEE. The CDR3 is CASTLEGGPHEQYF. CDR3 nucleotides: TGTGCCAGCACCCTAGAGGGAGGGCCCCACGAGCAGTACTTC.

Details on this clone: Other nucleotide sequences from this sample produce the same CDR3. CDR3 DNA: TGTGCCAGCAGTCCACAGGGGGGCAATCAGCCCCAGCATTTT. It specifies CASSPQGGNQPQHF. V usage is TRBV28 and J usage is TRBJ1-5; 8 bases map to TRBD1. The germline gives CDR1 MDHEN, CDR2 SYDVKM. Unmatched junction bases numbered 2, after V lost 5 bases and J lost 2 bases. The CDR3 runs to 14 residues.

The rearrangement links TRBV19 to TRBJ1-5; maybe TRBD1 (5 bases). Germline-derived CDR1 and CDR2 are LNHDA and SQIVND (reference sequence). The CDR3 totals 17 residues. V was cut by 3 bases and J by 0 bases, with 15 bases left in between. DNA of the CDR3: TGTGCCAGTAGTATCCCCGGGACGACTAATAGCAATCAGCCCCAGCATTTT. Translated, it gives CASSIPGTTNSNQPQHF.

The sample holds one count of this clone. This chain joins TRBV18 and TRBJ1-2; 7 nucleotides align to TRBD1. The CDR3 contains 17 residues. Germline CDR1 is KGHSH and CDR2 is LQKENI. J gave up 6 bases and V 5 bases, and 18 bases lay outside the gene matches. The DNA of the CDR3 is TGTGCCAGCTCATTTCCTCCGGACAGGACGCCGAGGAATGGCTACACCTTC. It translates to CASSFPPDRTPRNGYTF.

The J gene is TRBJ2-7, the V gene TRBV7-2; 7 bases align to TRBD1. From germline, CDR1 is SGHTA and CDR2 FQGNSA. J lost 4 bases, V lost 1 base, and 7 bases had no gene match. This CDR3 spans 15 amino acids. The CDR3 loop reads CASSLDRGLPYEQYF. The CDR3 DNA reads TGTGCCAGCAGCTTAGACAGGGGCCTACCATACGAGCAGTACTTC.

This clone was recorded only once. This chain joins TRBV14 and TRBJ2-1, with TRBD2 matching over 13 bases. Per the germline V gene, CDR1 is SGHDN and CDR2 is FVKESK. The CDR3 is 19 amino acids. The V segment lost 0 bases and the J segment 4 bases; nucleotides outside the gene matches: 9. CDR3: CASSQDRPSTSGRYNEQFF. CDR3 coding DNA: TGTGCCAGCAGCCAAGATCGTCCCTCGACTAGCGGGAGGTACAATGAGCAGTTCTTC.

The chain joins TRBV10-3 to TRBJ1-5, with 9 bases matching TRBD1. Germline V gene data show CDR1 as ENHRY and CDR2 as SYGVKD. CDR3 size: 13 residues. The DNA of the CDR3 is TGTGCTTCACAGGGGGCTTTCGGTCAGCCCCAGCATTTT. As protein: CASQGAFGQPQHF.

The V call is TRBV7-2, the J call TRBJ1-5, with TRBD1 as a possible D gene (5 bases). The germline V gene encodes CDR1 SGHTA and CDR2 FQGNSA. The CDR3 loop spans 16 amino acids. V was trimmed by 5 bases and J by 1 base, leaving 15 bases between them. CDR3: CASSLGGGMSNQPQHF. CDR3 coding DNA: TGTGCCAGCAGCCTCGGCGGGGGGATGAGCAATCAGCCCCAGCATTTT.